This is a list of T cell receptor beta chains from one sample in a study of vaccination and CD4 T cells after COVID-19. MiXCR, run by TCRdb on the PCR reads, gives a single entry per CDR3 protein. The sample carries approximately 16,000 distinct CDR3 sequences, roughly 52% recorded once. The antigens of these receptors remain unknown. Material: CD4+ T cells from blood, cultured in vitro. The origin of the receptors is a human donor who had recovered from COVID-19. Each CDR3 is given with its conserved first and last residue. A D gene is named only where the DNA matches it firmly. For some rows the clone size is stated as once, few or many, or as a class when expanded; others skip it.

>TRBV28|TRBJ2-7|NA|TRBD2
CASSPSGGGRFYEQYF
TGTGCCAGCAGTCCGTCCGGGGGCGGGAGGTTCTACGAGCAGTACTTC
>TRBV6-1|TRBJ2-5|once|NA
CASWSLEPRRTQYF
TGTGCCAGCTGGAGTCTGGAACCACGAAGGACCCAGTACTTC
>TRBV5-1|TRBJ2-2|medium-sized|TRBD2
CASSPLAGGNTGELFF
TGCGCCAGCAGCCCGCTTGCGGGAGGGAACACCGGGGAGCTGTTTTTT
>TRBV29-1|TRBJ1-1|NA|NA
CSVANSLNTEAFF
TGCAGCGTTGCGAACAGCCTGAACACTGAAGCTTTCTTT
>TRBV6-5|TRBJ2-3|NA|TRBD2
CDSSYRTSGYTDTQYF
TGTGACAGCAGTTACCGGACTAGCGGTTACACAGATACGCAGTATTTT
>TRBV5-1|TRBJ1-5|few|TRBD1
CASSLGQGDQPQHF
TGCGCCAGCAGCTTGGGACAGGGGGATCAGCCCCAGCATTTT
>TRBV15|TRBJ1-2|few|NA
CATSRVGQANYGYTF
TGTGCCACCAGCAGAGTCGGCCAAGCTAACTATGGCTACACCTTC
>TRBV11-2|TRBJ1-1|few|NA
CASSLVQGETEAFF
TGTGCCAGCAGCTTAGTTCAAGGGGAGACTGAAGCTTTCTTT
>TRBV19|TRBJ1-3|NA|NA
CASSDQGSGNTIYF
TGTGCCAGCTCAGACCAGGGGTCCGGAAACACCATATATTTT
>TRBV19|TRBJ2-5|NA|NA
CAKPGSYETQYF
TGTGCCAAACCCGGTAGCTATGAGACCCAGTACTTC
>TRBV20-1|TRBJ2-1|NA|NA
CSAPQGPFDNEQFF
TGCAGTGCCCCCCAGGGGCCCTTTGACAATGAGCAGTTCTTC
>TRBV9|TRBJ1-1|few|NA
CASSVGMGLNTEAFF
TGTGCCAGCAGCGTAGGTATGGGGTTGAACACTGAAGCTTTCTTT
>TRBV7-9|TRBJ2-3|NA|TRBD2
CASSFGTSGGDTQYF
TGTGCCAGCAGCTTCGGGACTAGCGGGGGGGATACGCAGTATTTT
>TRBV5-1|TRBJ1-1|NA|NA
CASSSNRQVYTEAFF
TGCGCCAGCAGCTCTAATCGACAGGTTTACACTGAAGCTTTCTTT
>TRBV20-1|TRBJ1-1|few|NA
CSARDFSGVTEAFF
TGCAGTGCTAGAGATTTTTCGGGGGTCACTGAAGCTTTCTTT
>TRBV7-9|TRBJ2-2|once|NA
CASSPKTANTGELFF
TGTGCCAGCAGCCCCAAGACAGCGAACACCGGGGAGCTGTTTTTT
>TRBV29-1|TRBJ2-5|NA|NA
CSVKEWGGETQYF
TGCAGCGTTAAGGAATGGGGAGGCGAGACCCAGTACTTC
>TRBV7-8|TRBJ1-5|NA|NA
CASSLVGAQPQHF
TGTGCCAGCAGCTTAGTGGGGGCACAGCCCCAGCATTTT
>TRBV28|TRBJ1-2|few|NA
CASSLVQGNYGYTF
TGTGCCAGCAGTTTAGTCCAGGGGAACTATGGCTACACCTTC
>TRBV20-1|TRBJ2-2|few|NA
CSAIRRRAANTGELFF
TGCAGTGCTATAAGAAGGCGCGCGGCGAACACCGGGGAGCTGTTTTTT
>TRBV20-1|TRBJ2-5|NA|NA
CSASATLRQETQYF
TGCAGTGCTAGTGCAACCCTCCGCCAAGAGACCCAGTACTTC
>TRBV20-1|TRBJ1-5|NA|TRBD1
CSARDIRDRGYSNQPQHF
TGCAGTGCTAGAGATATACGGGACAGGGGGTATAGCAATCAGCCCCAGCATTTT
>TRBV7-2|TRBJ2-7|few|NA
CASSSGPAHYEQYF
TGTGCCAGCAGCTCCGGACCGGCTCATTACGAGCAGTACTTC
>TRBV7-8|TRBJ2-7|few|TRBD1
CASSLRDRASYEQYF
TGTGCCAGCAGCTTAAGGGACAGGGCTTCCTACGAGCAGTACTTC
>TRBV28|TRBJ2-7|NA|TRBD1
CASSLLGTGPYEQYF
TGTGCCAGCAGTTTATTAGGGACAGGGCCCTACGAGCAGTACTTC
>TRBV5-1|TRBJ2-2|NA|TRBD2
CASSNYPGLASAGELFF
TGCGCCAGCAGCAACTATCCGGGACTAGCGTCGGCCGGGGAGCTGTTTTTT
>TRBV28|TRBJ1-1|NA|NA
CASSFVGRATEAFF
TGTGCCAGCAGTTTCGTCGGCAGGGCGACTGAAGCTTTCTTT
>TRBV11-2|TRBJ2-3|once|NA
CASSLVRLPGPTDTQYF
TGTGCCAGCAGCTTAGTAAGGCTCCCCGGGCCCACAGATACGCAGTATTTT
>TRBV6-5|TRBJ2-7|NA|TRBD2
CASSSLGSGRYEQYF
TGTGCCAGCAGTTCCTTAGGTAGCGGGAGGTACGAGCAGTACTTC
>TRBV6-1|TRBJ2-7|few|TRBD2
CASRIRGSGSNEQYF
TGTGCCAGCAGGATAAGAGGTAGCGGGAGTAACGAGCAGTACTTC
>TRBV2|TRBJ2-6|NA|NA
CASSRAGPGAGANVLTF
TGTGCCAGCAGCAGAGCCGGGCCGGGGGCTGGGGCCAACGTCCTGACTTTC
>TRBV7-2|TRBJ2-7|NA|NA
CASNGGTSYEQYF
TGTGCCAGCAACGGCGGGACCTCCTACGAGCAGTACTTC
>TRBV15|TRBJ2-5|few|TRBD2
CATRHSGTSGEETQYF
TGTGCCACGAGACACTCCGGGACTAGCGGGGAAGAGACCCAGTACTTC
>TRBV20-1|TRBJ2-5|NA|NA
CSAARAQETQYF
TGCAGTGCAGCACGGGCCCAAGAGACCCAGTACTTC
>TRBV4-3|TRBJ1-2|NA|TRBD1
CASSQARTGLYGYTF
TGCGCCAGCAGCCAAGCGAGGACAGGTCTTTATGGCTACACCTTC
>TRBV28|TRBJ1-1|NA|NA
CASAVRNTEAFF
TGTGCCAGCGCGGTGAGGAACACTGAAGCTTTCTTT
>TRBV7-7|TRBJ2-2|few|NA
CASSPKQSTGELFF
TGTGCTAGCAGCCCCAAACAGTCCACCGGGGAGCTGTTTTTT
>TRBV7-2|TRBJ1-5|medium-sized|NA
CASSVYNQPQHF
TGTGCCAGCAGCGTCTACAATCAGCCCCAGCATTTT
>TRBV20-1|TRBJ1-5|NA|NA
CSARDPEKGVHQPQHF
TGCAGTGCTAGAGATCCGGAGAAGGGGGTCCATCAGCCCCAGCATTTT
>TRBV6-2/TRBV6-3|TRBJ2-7|NA|NA
CASRDQAYEQYF
TGTGCCAGCAGGGACCAAGCCTACGAGCAGTACTTC
>TRBV5-6|TRBJ2-5|NA|TRBD2
CASSPGGGTETQYF
TGTGCCAGCAGTCCCGGCGGGGGGACGGAGACCCAGTACTTC
>TRBV6-1|TRBJ1-5|NA|TRBD1
CASSTGQGFGSNQPQHF
TGTGCCAGCAGCACCGGACAGGGGTTCGGGAGCAATCAGCCCCAGCATTTT
>TRBV20-1|TRBJ2-7|NA|TRBD2
CSETSGAEQYF
TGCAGCGAGACTAGCGGGGCCGAGCAGTACTTC
>TRBV10-2|TRBJ2-1|NA|TRBD2
CASSDGGSNNEQFF
TGCGCCAGCAGTGATGGCGGGAGTAACAATGAGCAGTTCTTC
>TRBV19|TRBJ1-1|few|NA
CASSIVSAGPEAFF
TGTGCCAGTAGTATAGTTTCCGCGGGACCTGAAGCTTTCTTT
>TRBV7-6|TRBJ2-3|few|NA
CASSLGQQVDTQYF
TGTGCCAGCAGCTTAGGTCAGCAGGTGGATACGCAGTATTTT
>TRBV6-1|TRBJ1-1|few|TRBD1
CASSPYGTEVNTEAFF
TGTGCCAGCAGTCCATACGGGACAGAGGTAAACACTGAAGCTTTCTTT
>TRBV7-2|TRBJ1-4|NA|NA
CASSLLGQNNEKLFF
TGTGCCAGCAGCTTACTAGGCCAGAATAATGAAAAACTGTTTTTT
>TRBV6-5|TRBJ2-5|NA|NA
CASSSMTTGETQYF
TGTGCCAGCAGTTCAATGACAACAGGGGAGACCCAGTACTTC
>TRBV7-2|TRBJ2-1|once|TRBD2
CASSPYGTRGDEQFF
TGTGCCAGCAGCCCGTACGGGACCCGGGGGGATGAGCAGTTCTTC
>TRBV5-1|TRBJ2-7|NA|NA
CASSLGVGSSYEQYF
TGCGCCAGCAGCTTGGGGGTAGGGAGCTCCTACGAGCAGTACTTC
>TRBV15|TRBJ2-3|few|NA
CATSRVWAGGTDTQYF
TGTGCCACCAGCAGAGTATGGGCAGGTGGCACAGATACGCAGTATTTT
>TRBV24-1|TRBJ2-3|once|TRBD1
CATSDPGQPTDTQYF
TGTGCCACCAGTGACCCGGGACAGCCCACAGATACGCAGTATTTT
>TRBV28|TRBJ1-2|NA|NA
CASSIRQRFYGYTF
TGTGCCAGCAGTATAAGACAGCGATTCTATGGCTACACCTTC
>TRBV28|TRBJ1-2|NA|TRBD1
CASTGGFYGYTF
TGTGCCAGCACAGGGGGCTTCTATGGCTACACCTTC
>TRBV6-1|TRBJ1-2|few|NA
CASKGEGGYGYTF
TGTGCCTCCAAAGGCGAGGGAGGCTATGGCTACACCTTC
>TRBV28|TRBJ1-5|once|TRBD1
CASSSGGSQPQHF
TGTGCCAGCAGTTCAGGGGGCAGTCAGCCCCAGCATTTT
>TRBV6-1|TRBJ1-3|NA|TRBD1
CASSRPGQGRSGNTIYF
TGTGCCAGCAGCCGCCCAGGACAGGGTCGGTCTGGAAACACCATATATTTT
>TRBV2|TRBJ2-2|NA|TRBD2
CASRGLAGVGELFF
TGTGCCAGCAGGGGACTAGCGGGTGTCGGGGAGCTGTTTTTT